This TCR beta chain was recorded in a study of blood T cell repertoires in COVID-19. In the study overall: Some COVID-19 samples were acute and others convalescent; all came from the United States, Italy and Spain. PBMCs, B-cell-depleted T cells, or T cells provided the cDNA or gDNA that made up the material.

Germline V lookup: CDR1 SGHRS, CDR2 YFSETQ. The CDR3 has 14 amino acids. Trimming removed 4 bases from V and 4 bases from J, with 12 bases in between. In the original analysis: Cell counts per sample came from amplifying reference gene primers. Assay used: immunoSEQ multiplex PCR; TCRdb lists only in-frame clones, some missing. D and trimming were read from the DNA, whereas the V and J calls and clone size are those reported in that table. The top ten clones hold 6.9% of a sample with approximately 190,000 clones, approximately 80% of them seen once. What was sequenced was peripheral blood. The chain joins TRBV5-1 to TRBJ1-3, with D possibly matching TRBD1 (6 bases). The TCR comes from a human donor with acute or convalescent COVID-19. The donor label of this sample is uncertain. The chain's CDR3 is CASSVQGTGNTIYF. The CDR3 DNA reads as TGCGCCAGCAGCGTACAGGGAACCGGAAACACCATATATTTT.